The following is a T cell receptor beta chain sequence with its context. This specimen comes from a study of blood T cell repertoires in COVID-19. For the study at large: Spain, Italy and the United States supplied samples that represented acute and convalescent COVID-19. Sources were T cells, B-cell-depleted T cells, or PBMCs; the material itself was cDNA or gDNA.

There are 13 residues in the CDR3. Germline V gene lookup returns CDR1 SNHLY and CDR2 FYNNEI. Trimming stripped 11 bases from V and 3 bases from J, with 16 bases between. How the authors handled the data: Scientists estimated how many nucleated cells there were by amplifying reference gene primers. This table comes from immunoSEQ multiplex PCR, and its TCRdb copy is limited to in-frame clones, with some not included. V and J calls and clone size come straight from that table; D and trimming were deduced from the DNA. The sample lists 250,000 to 300,000 clones, 75% to 90% seen once, with over 1.5% in the top ten.

This clonotype was obtained from a man aged 25 to 45 with active or convalescent COVID-19. Source material: peripheral blood. The chain has TRBV2 and TRBJ1-2, with D hard to call. Here the CDR3 DNA reads TGTGCCTCCCACCGCCAGCTAGACTATGGCTACACCTTC. Its translation is CASHRQLDYGYTF.